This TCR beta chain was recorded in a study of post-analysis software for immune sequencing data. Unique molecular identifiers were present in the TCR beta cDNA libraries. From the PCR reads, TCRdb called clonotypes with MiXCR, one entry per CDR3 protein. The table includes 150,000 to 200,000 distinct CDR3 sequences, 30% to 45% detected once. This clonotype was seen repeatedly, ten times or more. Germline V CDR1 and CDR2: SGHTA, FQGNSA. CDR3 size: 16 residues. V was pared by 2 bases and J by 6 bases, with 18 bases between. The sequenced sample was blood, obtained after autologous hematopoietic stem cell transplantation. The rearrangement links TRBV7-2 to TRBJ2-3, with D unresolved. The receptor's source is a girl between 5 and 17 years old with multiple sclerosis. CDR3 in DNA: TGTGCCAGCAGCTTAAACGGGCCTCAAAAATCGGATACGCAGTATTTT. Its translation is CASSLNGPQKSDTQYF. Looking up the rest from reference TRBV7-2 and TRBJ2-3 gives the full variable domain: GAGVSQSPSNKVTEKGKDVELRCDPISGHTALYWYRQSLGQGLEFLIYFQGNSAPDKSGLPSDRFSAERTGGSVSTLTIQRTQQEDSAVYLCASSLNGPQKSDTQYFGPGTRLTVL.